This T cell receptor (beta chain) was sequenced for a study of tissue T cells after allogeneic stem cell transplantation. Study-level findings and limits: Shared clones across patients were few; motif clustering revealed tissue-specific shared signatures.

On this clone itself: Its target is unknown. Gene names follow the mouse nomenclature. The sequenced fragment ends 1 residue before the CDR3 boundary, so the rest is inferred from the germline J gene.

Time point of the sample: mouse harvest day 14 after allogeneic transplant. Tail vein injection delivered 10^7 T-cell-depleted bone marrow cells and 10^6 splenic CD5+ T cells. TCRdb keeps only in-frame clones here, not all; method: immunoSEQ multiplex PCR. The sample carries approximately 1,000 clones, roughly 47% recorded once. J was trimmed by 5 bases and V by 4 bases; bases with no gene match: 3. The CDR3 length is 15 residues. The germline V gene has CDR1 SNHLY and CDR2 FYNGKV (reference sequence). This TCR came from a female BALB/c mouse given C57BL/6 T cells with graft-versus-host disease after an allogeneic hematopoietic cell transplant. The specimen was spleen. The chain recombines TRBV3 with TRBJ2-4; TRBD2 agrees at 13 bases. The sequenced CDR3 bases are TGTGCCAGCAGCTCGGACTGGGGGGGCCCAAACACCTTGTAC. Its translation is CASSSDWGGPNTLY. In full, the CDR3 is CASSSDWGGPNTLYF.